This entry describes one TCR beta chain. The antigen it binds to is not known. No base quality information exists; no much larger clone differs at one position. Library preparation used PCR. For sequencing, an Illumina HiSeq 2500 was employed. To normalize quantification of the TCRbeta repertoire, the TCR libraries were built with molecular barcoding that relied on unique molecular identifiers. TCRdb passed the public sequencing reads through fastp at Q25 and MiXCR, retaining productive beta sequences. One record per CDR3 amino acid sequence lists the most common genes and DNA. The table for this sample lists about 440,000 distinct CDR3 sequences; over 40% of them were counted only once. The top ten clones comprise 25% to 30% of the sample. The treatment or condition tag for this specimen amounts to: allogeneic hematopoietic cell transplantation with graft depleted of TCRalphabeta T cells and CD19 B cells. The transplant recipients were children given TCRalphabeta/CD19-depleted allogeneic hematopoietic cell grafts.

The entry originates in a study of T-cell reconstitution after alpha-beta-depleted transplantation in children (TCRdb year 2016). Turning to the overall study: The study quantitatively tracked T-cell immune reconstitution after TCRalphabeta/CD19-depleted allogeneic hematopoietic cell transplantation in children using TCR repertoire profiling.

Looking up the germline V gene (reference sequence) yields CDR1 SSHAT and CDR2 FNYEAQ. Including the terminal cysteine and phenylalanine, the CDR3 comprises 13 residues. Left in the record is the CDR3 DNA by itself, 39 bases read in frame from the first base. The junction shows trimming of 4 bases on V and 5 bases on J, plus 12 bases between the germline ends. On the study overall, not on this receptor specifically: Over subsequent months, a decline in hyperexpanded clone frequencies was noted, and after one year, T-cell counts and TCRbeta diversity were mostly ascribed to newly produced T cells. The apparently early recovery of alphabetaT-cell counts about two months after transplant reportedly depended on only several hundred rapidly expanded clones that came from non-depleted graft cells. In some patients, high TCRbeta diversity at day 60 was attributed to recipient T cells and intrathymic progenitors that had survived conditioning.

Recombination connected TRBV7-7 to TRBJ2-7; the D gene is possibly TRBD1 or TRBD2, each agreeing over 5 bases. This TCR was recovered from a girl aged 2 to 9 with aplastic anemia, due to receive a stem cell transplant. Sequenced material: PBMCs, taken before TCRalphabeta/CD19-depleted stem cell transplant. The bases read TGTGCCAGCAGCTCGGGGCGAGGGGACGAGCAGTACTTC. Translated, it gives CASSSGRGDEQYF.